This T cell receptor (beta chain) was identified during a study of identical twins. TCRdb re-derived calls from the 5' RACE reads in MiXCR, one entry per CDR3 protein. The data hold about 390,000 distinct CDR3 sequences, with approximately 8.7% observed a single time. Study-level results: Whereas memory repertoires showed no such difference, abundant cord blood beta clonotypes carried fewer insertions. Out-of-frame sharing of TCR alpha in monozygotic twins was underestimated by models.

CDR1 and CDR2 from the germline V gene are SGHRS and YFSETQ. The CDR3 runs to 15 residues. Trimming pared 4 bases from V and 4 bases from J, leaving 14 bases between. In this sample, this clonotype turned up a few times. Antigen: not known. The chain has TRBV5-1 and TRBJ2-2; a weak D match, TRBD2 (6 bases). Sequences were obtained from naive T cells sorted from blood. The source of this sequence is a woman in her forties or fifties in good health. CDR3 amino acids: CASSRREQITGELFF. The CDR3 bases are TGCGCCAGCAGCCGTCGGGAGCAAATCACCGGGGAGCTGTTTTTT. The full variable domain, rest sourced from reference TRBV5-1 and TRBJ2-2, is KAGVTQTPRYLIKTRGQQVTLSCSPISGHRSVSWYQQTPGQGLQFLFEYFSETQRNKGNFPGRFSGRQFSNSRSEMNVSTLELGDSALYLCASSRREQITGELFFGEGSRLTVL.